One T cell receptor (beta chain) is described in this entry. Its cognate antigen is unknown. Using its own MiXCR run on the 5' RACE reads, TCRdb lists one record per CDR3 protein. Of a few hundred thousand distinct CDR3 sequences in the sample, around 8.8% were seen once. The data were obtained in a study of identical twins. Regarding the study as a whole: Models, which agreed with sharing between unrelated individuals, nonetheless underestimated the out-of-frame TCR alpha sharing seen in monozygotic twins.

The same data also contributed to another study, on yellow fever vaccine responses in identical twins.

What was sequenced was memory (CD45RO+) T cells sorted from blood. The receptor comes from a woman aged 18-29 years in good health.

CDR3 sequence reads: CASSFGSKAKKLFF. DNA of the CDR3: TGTGCCAGCAGCTTCGGGTCGAAGGCGAAAAAACTGTTTTTT. The chain recombines TRBV11-2 with TRBJ1-4; D unresolved. Looked up from germline, CDR1 is SGHAT and CDR2 is FQNNGV. The CDR3 length is 14 residues. V was cut by 3 bases and J by 9 bases, with 14 bases left in between.